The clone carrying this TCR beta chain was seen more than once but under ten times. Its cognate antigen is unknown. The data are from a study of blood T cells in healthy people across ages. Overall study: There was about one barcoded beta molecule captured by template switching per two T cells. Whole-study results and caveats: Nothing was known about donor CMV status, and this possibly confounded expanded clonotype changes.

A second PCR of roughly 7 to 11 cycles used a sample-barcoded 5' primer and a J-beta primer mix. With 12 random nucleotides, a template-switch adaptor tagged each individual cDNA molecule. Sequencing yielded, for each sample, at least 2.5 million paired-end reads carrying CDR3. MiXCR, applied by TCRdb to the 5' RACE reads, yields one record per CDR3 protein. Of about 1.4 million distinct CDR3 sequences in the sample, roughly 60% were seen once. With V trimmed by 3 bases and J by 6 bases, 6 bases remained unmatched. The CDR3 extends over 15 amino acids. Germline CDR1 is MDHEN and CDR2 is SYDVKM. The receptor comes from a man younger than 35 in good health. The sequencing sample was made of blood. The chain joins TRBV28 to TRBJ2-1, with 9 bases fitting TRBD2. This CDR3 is CASSFTAGGFNEQFF. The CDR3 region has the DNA TGTGCCAGCAGTTTTACAGCGGGGGGCTTCAATGAGCAGTTCTTC.